The clone carrying this TCR beta chain has only a few counts. This entry comes from a study of early T cells in non-severe SARS-CoV-2 infection. V was clipped by 4 bases and J by 3 bases; unmatched bases: 5. Germline V gene data show CDR1 as SGHRS and CDR2 as YFSETQ. This CDR3 comprises 14 residues. The TCR library protocol attached unique molecular identifiers to the individual cDNA molecules. TCRdb fed the 5' RACE reads into MiXCR, producing one record per CDR3 protein. The data contain 55,000 to 80,000 distinct CDR3 sequences, under 14% of them singletons. Source material: whole blood. This sequence was found in an adult who was a healthcare worker with PCR-confirmed SARS-CoV-2 infection or an uninfected control (not recorded which). The rearrangement uses TRBV5-1 and TRBJ1-2, with 8 bases matching TRBD1. In DNA, the CDR3 is TGCGCCAGCAGCCAAGACAGGGGCGACTATGGCTACACCTTC. Its translation is CASSQDRGDYGYTF.